This T cell receptor (beta chain) is drawn from a study of cytomegalovirus exposure and HLA in healthy donors. Assay: immunoSEQ multiplex PCR; the TCRdb copy retains only in-frame clones and omits some. The sample holds about 110,000 clones, roughly 87% seen once. The length of the CDR3 is 15 residues. V was shortened by 1 base and J by 6 bases, with 13 bases between the two germline ends. The germline gives CDR1 LGHNA, CDR2 YSLEER. Sequenced: PBMCs. The TCR originated in a woman between 18 and 30 years old in good health and CMV-seronegative. V gene TRBV4-3 combines with J gene TRBJ2-1; tentative D call: TRBD2 (6 bases). The chain's CDR3 is CASSQGHGRGNEQFF. CDR3 sequence (DNA): TGCGCCAGCAGCCAAGGTCACGGGAGAGGCAATGAGCAGTTCTTC.